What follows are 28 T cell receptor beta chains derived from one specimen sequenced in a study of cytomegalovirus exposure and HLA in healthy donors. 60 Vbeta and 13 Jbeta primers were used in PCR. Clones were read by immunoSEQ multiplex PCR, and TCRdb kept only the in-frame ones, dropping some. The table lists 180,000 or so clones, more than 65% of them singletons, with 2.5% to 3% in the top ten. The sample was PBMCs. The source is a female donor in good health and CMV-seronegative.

CDR3 sequence reads: CASSWGQGFAEAFF. Written as DNA, the CDR3 is TGTGCCAGTAGTTGGGGACAGGGGTTTGCTGAAGCTTTCTTT. The chain joins TRBV19 to TRBJ1-1, with 10 bases aligning to TRBD1. The length of the CDR3 is 14 residues. The trim removed 5 bases at V and 6 bases at J, leaving 6 bases unmatched. The germline V gene has CDR1 LNHDA and CDR2 SQIVND (reference sequence).

The CDR3 is CAVGAGDTDTQYF. DNA of the CDR3: TGTGCCGTGGGGGCGGGGGACACAGATACGCAGTATTTT. This chain joins TRBV6-1 and TRBJ2-3; D possibly corresponds to TRBD2 (7 bases). This CDR3 has 13 amino acids. CDR1 is MNHNS and CDR2 is SASEGT in the germline V gene. V was shortened by 11 bases and J by 2 bases, with 14 bases between the two germline ends.

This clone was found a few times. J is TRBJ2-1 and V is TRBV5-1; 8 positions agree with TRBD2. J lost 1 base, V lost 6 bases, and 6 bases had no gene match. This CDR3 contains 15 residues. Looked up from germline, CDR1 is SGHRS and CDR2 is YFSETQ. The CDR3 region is CASNVRGRSYNEQFF. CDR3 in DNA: TGCGCCAGCAATGTCCGCGGGAGGTCCTACAATGAGCAGTTCTTC. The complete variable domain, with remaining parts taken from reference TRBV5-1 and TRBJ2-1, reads KAGVTQTPRYLIKTRGQQVTLSCSPISGHRSVSWYQQTPGQGLQFLFEYFSETQRNKGNFPGRFSGRQFSNSRSEMNVSTLELGDSALYLCASNVRGRSYNEQFFGPGTRLTVL.

The CDR3 spells CASADGASNEKLFF. DNA for the CDR3: TGTGCCAGTGCTGATGGGGCATCTAATGAAAAACTGTTTTTT. The chain has TRBV19 and TRBJ1-4, with D possibly matching TRBD1 (5 bases). The germline gives CDR1 LNHDA, CDR2 SQIVND (reference sequence). This CDR3 has 14 amino acids. Trimming shortened V by 8 bases and J by 3 bases, and 13 bases separated the two germline ends.

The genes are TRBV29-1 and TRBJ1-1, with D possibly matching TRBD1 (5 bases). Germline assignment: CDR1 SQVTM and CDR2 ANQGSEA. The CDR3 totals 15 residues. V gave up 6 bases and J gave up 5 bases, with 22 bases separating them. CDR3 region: CSVQPTRGGWTEAFF. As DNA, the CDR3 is TGCAGCGTCCAACCCACAAGGGGAGGGTGGACTGAAGCTTTCTTT.

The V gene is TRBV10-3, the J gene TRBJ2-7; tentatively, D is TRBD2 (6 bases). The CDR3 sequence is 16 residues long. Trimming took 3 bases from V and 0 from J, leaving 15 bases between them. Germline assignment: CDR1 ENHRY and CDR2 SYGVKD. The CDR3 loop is CAISDPGTQSSYEQYF. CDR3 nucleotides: TGTGCCATCAGTGACCCCGGGACTCAGAGCTCCTACGAGCAGTACTTC.

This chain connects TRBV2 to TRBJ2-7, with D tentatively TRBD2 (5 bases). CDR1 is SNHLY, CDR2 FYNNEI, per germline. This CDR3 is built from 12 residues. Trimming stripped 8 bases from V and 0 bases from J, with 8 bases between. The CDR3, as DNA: TGTGCCAGCGGCCGGGGCTCCTACGAGCAGTACTTC. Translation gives CASGRGSYEQYF.

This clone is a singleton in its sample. The CDR3 reads CASSAGGLETQYF. CDR3 nucleotide sequence: TGTGCCAGCAGCGCGGGGGGGCTGGAGACCCAGTACTTC. J is TRBJ2-5 and V is TRBV9; TRBD2 matches at 8 bases. Per germline, CDR1 SGDLS and CDR2 YYNGEE. CDR3 size: 13 residues. Trimming cost V 3 bases and J 5 bases; bases outside gene matches: 3.

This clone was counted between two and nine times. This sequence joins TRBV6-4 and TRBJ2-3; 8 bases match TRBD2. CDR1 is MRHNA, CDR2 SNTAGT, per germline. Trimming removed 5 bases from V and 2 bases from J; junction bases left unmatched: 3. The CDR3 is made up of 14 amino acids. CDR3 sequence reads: CASSLGLATDTQYF. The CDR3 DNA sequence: TGTGCCAGCAGTCTCGGACTAGCCACAGATACGCAGTATTTT.

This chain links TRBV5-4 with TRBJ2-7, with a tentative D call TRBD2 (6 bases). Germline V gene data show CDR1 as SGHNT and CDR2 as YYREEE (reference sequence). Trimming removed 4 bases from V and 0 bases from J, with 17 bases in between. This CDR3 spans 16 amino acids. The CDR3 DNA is TGTGCCAGCAGCGCCGGAGGGGTATACACCTCCTACGAGCAGTACTTC. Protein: CASSAGGVYTSYEQYF.

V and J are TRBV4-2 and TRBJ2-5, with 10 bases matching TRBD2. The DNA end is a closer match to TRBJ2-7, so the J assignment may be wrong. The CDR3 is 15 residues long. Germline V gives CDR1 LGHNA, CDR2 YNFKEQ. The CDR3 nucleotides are TGTGCCAGCAGCCAATACAGCGGGGGGGACTACGAGCAGTACTTC. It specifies CASSQYSGGDYEQYF.

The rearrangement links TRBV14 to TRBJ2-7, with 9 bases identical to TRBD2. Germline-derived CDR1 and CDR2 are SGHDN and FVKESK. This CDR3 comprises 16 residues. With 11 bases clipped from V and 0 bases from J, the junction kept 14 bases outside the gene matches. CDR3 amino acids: CASKEGSGSSSYEQYF. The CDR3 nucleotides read TGTGCCTCCAAGGAGGGTAGCGGGAGTAGCTCCTACGAGCAGTACTTC.

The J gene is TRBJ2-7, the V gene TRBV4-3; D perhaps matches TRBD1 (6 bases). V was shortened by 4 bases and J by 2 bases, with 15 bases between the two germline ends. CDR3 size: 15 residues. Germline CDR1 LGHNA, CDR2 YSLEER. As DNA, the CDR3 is TGCGCCAGCAGCCCCGAGGCAGGGGTCACCTACGAGCAGTACTTC. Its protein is CASSPEAGVTYEQYF.

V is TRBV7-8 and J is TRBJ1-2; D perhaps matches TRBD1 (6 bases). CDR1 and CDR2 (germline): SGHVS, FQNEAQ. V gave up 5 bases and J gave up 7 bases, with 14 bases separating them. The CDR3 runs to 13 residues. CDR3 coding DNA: TGTGCCAGCAGCCCTCTTAGGGACACTGGCTACACCTTC. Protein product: CASSPLRDTGYTF.

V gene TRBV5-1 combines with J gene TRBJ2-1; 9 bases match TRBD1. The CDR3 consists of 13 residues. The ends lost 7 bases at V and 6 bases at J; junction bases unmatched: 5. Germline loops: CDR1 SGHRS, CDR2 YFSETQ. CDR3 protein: CASGTGSSNEQFF. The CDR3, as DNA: TGCGCCAGCGGGACAGGGAGTTCCAATGAGCAGTTCTTC. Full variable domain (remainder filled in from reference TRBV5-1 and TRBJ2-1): KAGVTQTPRYLIKTRGQQVTLSCSPISGHRSVSWYQQTPGQGLQFLFEYFSETQRNKGNFPGRFSGRQFSNSRSEMNVSTLELGDSALYLCASGTGSSNEQFFGPGTRLTVL.

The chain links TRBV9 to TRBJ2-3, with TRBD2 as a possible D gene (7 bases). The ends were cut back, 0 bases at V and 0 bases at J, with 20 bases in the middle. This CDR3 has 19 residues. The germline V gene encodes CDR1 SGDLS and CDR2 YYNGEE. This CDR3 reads CASSVGRGRGRPSTDTQYF. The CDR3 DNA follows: TGTGCCAGCAGCGTAGGACGAGGGCGGGGGCGTCCCAGCACAGATACGCAGTATTTT. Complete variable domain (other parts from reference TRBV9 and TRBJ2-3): DSGVTQTPKHLITATGQRVTLRCSPRSGDLSVYWYQQSLDQGLQFLIQYYNGEERAKGNILERFSAQQFPDLHSELNLSSLELGDSALYFCASSVGRGRGRPSTDTQYFGPGTRLTVL.

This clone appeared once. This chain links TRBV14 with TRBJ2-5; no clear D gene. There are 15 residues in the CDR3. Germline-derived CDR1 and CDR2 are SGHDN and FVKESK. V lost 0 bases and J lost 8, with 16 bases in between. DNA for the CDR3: TGTGCCAGCAGCCAAGATCCCCCCGACTTTGCAACCCAGTACTTC. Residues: CASSQDPPDFATQYF.

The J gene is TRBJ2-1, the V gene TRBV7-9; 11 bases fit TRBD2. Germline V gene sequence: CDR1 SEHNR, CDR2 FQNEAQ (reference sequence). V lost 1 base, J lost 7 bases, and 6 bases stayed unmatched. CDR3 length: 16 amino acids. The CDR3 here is CASSLVLAGAQNEQFF. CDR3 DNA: TGTGCCAGCAGCTTAGTACTAGCGGGAGCACAGAATGAGCAGTTCTTC. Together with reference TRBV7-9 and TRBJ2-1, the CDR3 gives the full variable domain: DTGVSQNPRHKITKRGQNVTFRCDPISEHNRLYWYRQTLGQGPEFLTYFQNEAQLEKSRLLSDRFSAERPKGSFSTLEIQRTEQGDSAMYLCASSLVLAGAQNEQFFGPGTRLTVL.

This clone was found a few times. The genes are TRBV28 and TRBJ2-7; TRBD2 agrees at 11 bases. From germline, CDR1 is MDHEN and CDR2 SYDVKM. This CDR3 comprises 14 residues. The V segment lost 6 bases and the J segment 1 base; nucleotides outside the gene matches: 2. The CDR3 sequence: CASRTSGESYEQYF. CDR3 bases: TGTGCCAGCAGGACTAGCGGGGAGTCCTACGAGCAGTACTTC.

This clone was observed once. The CDR3: CAISASSGSSYNEQFF. CDR3 coding DNA: TGTGCCATCAGTGCCAGTAGCGGGAGCTCCTACAATGAGCAGTTCTTC. The chain joins TRBV10-3 to TRBJ2-1; 9 positions match TRBD2. V lost 4 bases and J lost 0; bases outside the gene matches: 4. This CDR3 has 16 residues. CDR1 and CDR2 (germline): ENHRY, SYGVKD.

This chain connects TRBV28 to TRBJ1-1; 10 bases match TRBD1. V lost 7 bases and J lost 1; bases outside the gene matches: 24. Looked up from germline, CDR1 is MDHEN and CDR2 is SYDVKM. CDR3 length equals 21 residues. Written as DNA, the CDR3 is TGTGCCAGCACCCACCTCCCCCTCTACAGACAGGGGGCTGATCGGAACACTGAAGCTTTCTTT. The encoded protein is CASTHLPLYRQGADRNTEAFF.

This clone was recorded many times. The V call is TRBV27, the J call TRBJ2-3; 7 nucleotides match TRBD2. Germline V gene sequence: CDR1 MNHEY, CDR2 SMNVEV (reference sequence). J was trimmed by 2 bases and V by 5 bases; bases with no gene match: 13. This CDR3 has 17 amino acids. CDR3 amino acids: CASSLHYGLVDTDTQYF. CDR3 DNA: TGTGCCAGCAGTCTACATTATGGACTAGTCGACACAGATACGCAGTATTTT.

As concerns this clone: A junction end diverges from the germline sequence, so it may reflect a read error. CDR3 coding DNA: TGCGCCAGCAGCTCCGGGGGGGTACGGGGGAGTTTC. Protein: CASSSGGVRGSF. The V call is TRBV10-2, the J call TRBJ2-7; 8 bases are a match to TRBD2. The CDR3 has 12 amino acids. Germline V gives CDR1 WSHSY, CDR2 SAAADI.

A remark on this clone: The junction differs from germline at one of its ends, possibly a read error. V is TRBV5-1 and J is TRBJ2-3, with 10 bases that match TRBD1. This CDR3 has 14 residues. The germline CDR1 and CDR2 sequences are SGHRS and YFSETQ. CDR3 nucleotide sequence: TGCGCCAGCAGCTTGGCCCGGTCCGGGACAGGGGAGAGTTTT. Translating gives CASSLARSGTGESF.

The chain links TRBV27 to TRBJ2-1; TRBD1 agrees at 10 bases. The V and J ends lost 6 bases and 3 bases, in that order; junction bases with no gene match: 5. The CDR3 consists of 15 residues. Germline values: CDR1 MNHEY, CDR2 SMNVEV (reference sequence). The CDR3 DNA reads TGTGCCAGCAGGCCGACAGGGGGCGGCTACAATGAGCAGTTCTTC. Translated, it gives CASRPTGGGYNEQFF.

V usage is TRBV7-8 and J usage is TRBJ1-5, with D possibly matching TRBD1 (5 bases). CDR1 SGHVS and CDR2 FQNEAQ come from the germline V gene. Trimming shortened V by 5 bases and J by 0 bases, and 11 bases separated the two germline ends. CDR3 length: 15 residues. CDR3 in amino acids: CASSPRRGSNQPQHF. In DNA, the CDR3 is TGTGCCAGCAGCCCCCGTAGGGGTAGCAATCAGCCCCAGCATTTT.

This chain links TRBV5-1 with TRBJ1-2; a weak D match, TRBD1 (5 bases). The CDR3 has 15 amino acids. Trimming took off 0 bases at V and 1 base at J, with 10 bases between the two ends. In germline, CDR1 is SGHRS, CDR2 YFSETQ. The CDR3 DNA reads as TGCGCCAGCAGCTTGGAGGGACTACTTAACTATGGCTACACCTTC. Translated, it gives CASSLEGLLNYGYTF.

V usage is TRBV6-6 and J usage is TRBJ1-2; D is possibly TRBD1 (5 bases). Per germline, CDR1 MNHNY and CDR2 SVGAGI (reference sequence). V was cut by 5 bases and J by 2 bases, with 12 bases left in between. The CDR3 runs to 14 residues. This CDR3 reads CASSLLDRNYGYTF. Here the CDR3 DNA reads TGTGCCAGCAGTCTACTCGACAGAAACTATGGCTACACCTTC.